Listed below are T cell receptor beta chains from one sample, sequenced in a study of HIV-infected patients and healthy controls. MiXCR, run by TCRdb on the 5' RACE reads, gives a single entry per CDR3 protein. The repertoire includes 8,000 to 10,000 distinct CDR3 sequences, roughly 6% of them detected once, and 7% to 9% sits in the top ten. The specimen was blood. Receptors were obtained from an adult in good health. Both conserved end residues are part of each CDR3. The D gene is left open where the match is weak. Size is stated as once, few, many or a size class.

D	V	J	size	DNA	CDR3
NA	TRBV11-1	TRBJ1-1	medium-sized	TGTGCCAGCAGCCCGAACACTGAAGCTTTCTTT	CASSPNTEAFF
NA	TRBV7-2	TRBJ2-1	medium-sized	TGTGCCAGCAGCTTAGCGGGGGACTCCTACAATGAGCAGTTCTTC	CASSLAGDSYNEQFF
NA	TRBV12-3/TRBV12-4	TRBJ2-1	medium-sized	TGTGCCAGCAGTTTTGGAGGTGGGTTATGGTTCTTC	CASSFGGGLWFF
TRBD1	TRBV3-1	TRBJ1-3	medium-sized	TGTGCCAGCAGCCAAGACCCGACCGGGACAGGCCGAAACACCATATATTTT	CASSQDPTGTGRNTIYF
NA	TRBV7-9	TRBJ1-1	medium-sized	TGTGCCAGCAGCTTAGCGCTTGGGGGCCGCACTGAAGCTTTCTTT	CASSLALGGRTEAFF
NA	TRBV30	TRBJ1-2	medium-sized	TGTGCCTGGAGTGTACAGGGAGGCGACTATGGCTACACCTTC	CAWSVQGGDYGYTF
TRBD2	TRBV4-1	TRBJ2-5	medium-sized	TGCGCCAGCAGCCACGCCACCGGGACTAGCGGCTCCCAAGAGACCCAGTACTTC	CASSHATGTSGSQETQYF
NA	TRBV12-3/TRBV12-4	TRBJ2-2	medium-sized	TGTGCCAGCAGTTTTCGTCCAGGGGCGAACACCGGGGAGCTGTTTTTT	CASSFRPGANTGELFF
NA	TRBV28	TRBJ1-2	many	TGTGCCAGCAGTTTCATAGATCTAATGAACTATGGCTACACCTTC	CASSFIDLMNYGYTF
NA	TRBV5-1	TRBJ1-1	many	TGCGCCAGCAGCTTGTGGGGAATGAACACTGAAGCTTTCTTT	CASSLWGMNTEAFF